The next 20 T cell receptor beta chains were all read from a single sample in a study of cytomegalovirus exposure and HLA in healthy donors. Primers included in the PCR were 60 Vbeta and 13 Jbeta primers. Sequencing used immunoSEQ multiplex PCR; TCRdb keeps in-frame clones, though not all of them. This sample yields more than 80,000 clones, of which around 64% are seen a single time; roughly 2.1% belongs to the top ten. The sequencing sample was made of PBMCs. These receptors were taken from a human donor in good health.

The chain uses TRBV18 and TRBJ2-3; the D gene is possibly TRBD2 (7 bases). The CDR3 runs 14 residues. The V gene lost 8 bases and the J gene lost 4 bases, with 16 bases spanning the gap. CDR1 KGHSH and CDR2 LQKENI come from the germline V gene. The CDR3 region has the DNA TGTGCCAGCGCGCTCTCGCGGGGGCCAGATACGCAGTATTTT. The encoded protein is CASALSRGPDTQYF.

V gene TRBV7-2 combines with J gene TRBJ1-2, with TRBD1 identical over 9 bases. The V segment lost 4 bases and the J segment 7 bases; nucleotides outside the gene matches: 4. From germline, CDR1 is SGHTA and CDR2 FQGNSA. This CDR3 region has 13 residues. As DNA, the CDR3 is TGTGCCAGCAGCTCCCACAGGGGGCTTGGCTACACCTTC. Protein product: CASSSHRGLGYTF.

V and J are TRBV6-6 and TRBJ1-2, with D possibly being TRBD1 (5 bases). Trimming shortened V by 10 bases and J by 3 bases, and 24 bases separated the two germline ends. This CDR3 comprises 16 residues. Germline V gene lookup returns CDR1 MNHNY and CDR2 SVGAGI (reference sequence). CDR3 DNA sequence: TGTGCCACCACAAGGTCCCGCGACGGGGGGGACTATGGCTACACCTTC. This sequence encodes CATTRSRDGGDYGYTF.

The CDR3 reads CASRGTGETGELFF. CDR3 bases: TGTGCCAGCAGGGGGACAGGGGAGACCGGGGAGCTGTTTTTT. The chain combines TRBV6-1 with TRBJ2-2, with TRBD1 identical over 10 bases. Per the germline V gene, CDR1 is MNHNS and CDR2 is SASEGT. The CDR3 totals 14 residues. The V gene end was trimmed by 6 bases and the J gene end by 5 bases; junction bases not matched to a gene: 3.

This clone was observed a few times. CDR3 sequence (DNA): TGTGCCAGCAGTCGACTACGGTTGGAGACCCAGTACTTC. Translated: CASSRLRLETQYF. The chain joins TRBV2 to TRBJ2-5; a possible D gene is TRBD2 (5 bases). The CDR3 is made up of 13 amino acids. Germline values: CDR1 SNHLY, CDR2 FYNNEI. V lost 5 bases and J lost 5, with 12 bases in between.

V gene TRBV19 combines with J gene TRBJ1-5; D is unclear. CDR1 and CDR2 from the germline V gene are LNHDA and SQIVND (reference sequence). V gave up 4 bases and J gave up 2 bases, with 9 bases separating them. This CDR3 region has 14 residues. The CDR3 sequence is CASSSFGGNQPQHF. The DNA of the CDR3 is TGTGCCAGTAGTAGTTTCGGGGGCAATCAGCCCCAGCATTTT. Drawing the rest from reference TRBV19 and TRBJ1-5, the complete variable domain is DGGITQSPKYLFRKEGQNVTLSCEQNLNHDAMYWYRQDPGQGLRLIYYSQIVNDFQKGDIAEGYSVSREKKESFPLTVTSAQKNPTAFYLCASSSFGGNQPQHFGDGTRLSIL.

V usage is TRBV5-4 and J usage is TRBJ1-2, with 8 bases fitting TRBD1. Losses at the gene ends were 2 bases for V and 8 bases for J; bases not matched to a gene: 11. Germline assignment: CDR1 SGHNT and CDR2 YYREEE (reference sequence). The CDR3 has 15 amino acids. CDR3 in DNA: TGTGCCAGCAGCTTACCACAGGGGGACTATTTAGGCTACACCTTC. Translation: CASSLPQGDYLGYTF.

The chain is built from TRBV9 and TRBJ2-3, with D possibly TRBD2 on 6 matching bases. Germline CDR1 reads SGDLS; CDR2 reads YYNGEE. The CDR3 runs to 13 residues. V lost 4 bases, J lost 10 bases, and 16 bases lay in between. CDR3 residues: CASSPRWGDAQYF. The CDR3 region has the DNA TGTGCCAGCAGCCCCCGGTGGGGGGATGCGCAGTATTTT. The whole variable domain, remainder taken from reference TRBV9 and TRBJ2-3, is DSGVTQTPKHLITATGQRVTLRCSPRSGDLSVYWYQQSLDQGLQFLIQYYNGEERAKGNILERFSAQQFPDLHSELNLSSLELGDSALYFCASSPRWGDAQYFGPGTRLTVL.

V gene TRBV29-1 combines with J gene TRBJ2-5, with a weak D call TRBD2 (6 bases). The germline CDR1 and CDR2 sequences are SQVTM and ANQGSEA. Trimming left V 3 bases short and J 2 bases short, with 13 bases between. The CDR3 is 14 amino acids. CDR3 amino acids: CSVDSGAGQETQYF. In DNA form, the CDR3 reads TGCAGCGTTGATTCCGGGGCGGGACAAGAGACCCAGTACTTC.

This chain joins TRBV5-5 and TRBJ1-5, with a tentative D call TRBD1 (6 bases). CDR1 is SGHKS and CDR2 is YYEKEE in the germline V gene (reference sequence). Deletions cut 2 bases from V and 3 bases from J, with 15 bases between. The CDR3 extends over 16 amino acids. The CDR3 loop reads CASSFIPQGSNQPQHF. The CDR3 region has the DNA TGTGCCAGCAGCTTTATCCCCCAGGGGTCCAATCAGCCCCAGCATTTT. Using reference TRBV5-5 and TRBJ1-5 for the parts outside the CDR3, the full variable domain is DAGVTQSPTHLIKTRGQQVTLRCSPISGHKSVSWYQQVLGQGPQFIFQYYEKEERGRGNFPDRFSARQFPNYSSELNVNALLLGDSALYLCASSFIPQGSNQPQHFGDGTRLSIL.

The V gene is TRBV7-9, the J gene TRBJ1-5; TRBD1 matches at 7 bases. The length of the CDR3 is 16 residues. CDR1 is SEHNR, CDR2 FQNEAQ, per germline (reference sequence). J lost 4 bases, V lost 1 base, and 7 bases had no gene match. Here the CDR3 reads CASSLGGTVANQPQHF. The DNA for the CDR3 is TGTGCCAGCAGCTTAGGGGGGACAGTAGCAAATCAGCCCCAGCATTTT. Full variable domain (outside the CDR3, taken from reference TRBV7-9 and TRBJ1-5): DTGVSQNPRHKITKRGQNVTFRCDPISEHNRLYWYRQTLGQGPEFLTYFQNEAQLEKSRLLSDRFSAERPKGSFSTLEIQRTEQGDSAMYLCASSLGGTVANQPQHFGDGTRLSIL.

The sample holds one count of this clone. The V and J genes are TRBV28 and TRBJ2-1, with 8 nucleotides matching TRBD2. This CDR3 region has 16 residues. CDR1 and CDR2 from the germline V gene are MDHEN and SYDVKM. Trimming took 5 bases from V and 9 from J; bases not matched to a gene: 15. CDR3: CASSSAMTGGLGEQFF. The DNA for the CDR3 is TGTGCCAGCAGTAGCGCTATGACGGGGGGGCTCGGTGAGCAGTTCTTC.

The chain links TRBV7-9 to TRBJ1-5, with 10 bases identical to TRBD1. The CDR3 has 17 amino acids. V shed 4 bases and J 6 bases; nucleotides not matched to a gene: 12. Germline V lookup: CDR1 SEHNR, CDR2 FQNEAQ (reference sequence). The CDR3: CASSSYPGTGVIQPQHF. CDR3 sequence (DNA): TGTGCCAGCAGCTCTTACCCCGGGACAGGGGTTATTCAGCCCCAGCATTTT.

This clone was found once. The genes are TRBV18 and TRBJ1-5; 8 bases agree with TRBD1. V lost 10 bases and J lost 4; bases outside the gene matches: 6. CDR3 size: 13 residues. Germline CDR1 KGHSH, CDR2 LQKENI. The CDR3 nucleotides are TGTGCCACTTGGACAGGGACTAATCAGCCCCAGCATTTT. It encodes CATWTGTNQPQHF.

The chain recombines TRBV5-1 with TRBJ2-3; 9 bases agree with TRBD2. This CDR3 contains 15 residues. V was clipped by 5 bases and J by 4 bases; unmatched bases: 8. Per the germline V gene, CDR1 is SGHRS and CDR2 is YFSETQ. In DNA form, the CDR3 reads TGCGCCAGCAGGGTGCAGCGGGGGGTGGCAGATACGCAGTATTTT. It encodes CASRVQRGVADTQYF.

Points on this clone: This CDR3 fails to terminate in the conserved phenylalanine or tryptophan, so it likely reflects a read error. The V call is TRBV5-4, the J call TRBJ1-4; the match to TRBD1 covers 8 bases. Germline trimming cut 4 bases from V and 8 bases from J; bases unmatched to any gene: 7. Germline V lookup: CDR1 SGHNT, CDR2 YYREEE (reference sequence). The CDR3 is 14 amino acids. The CDR3 reads CASSPDRVNEKLFV. The CDR3, as DNA: TGTGCCAGCAGCCCGGACAGGGTAAACGAAAAACTGTTTGTT.

This chain connects TRBV19 to TRBJ2-5; 8 nucleotides line up with TRBD1. Unmatched junction bases numbered 5, after V lost 3 bases and J lost 2 bases. The CDR3 is made up of 15 amino acids. In germline, CDR1 is LNHDA, CDR2 SQIVND (reference sequence). For the CDR3, the DNA is TGTGCCAGTAGTATCAGTGGGACAGGTCAAGAGACCCAGTACTTC. This gives the protein CASSISGTGQETQYF.

This clone was seen a handful of times. The rearrangement links TRBV2 to TRBJ2-7; D gene unclear. V lost 5 bases to trimming and J lost 8 bases, with 7 bases between them. Germline values: CDR1 SNHLY, CDR2 FYNNEI. The CDR3 loop spans 10 amino acids. CDR3 DNA sequence: TGTGCCAGCAGTAGTACAAAGCAGTACTTC. Translated: CASSSTKQYF.

This clone was recorded a few times. This chain uses TRBV5-1 with TRBJ2-4, with a weak D call TRBD2 (5 bases). Between the trimmed V and J ends, which lost 7 bases and 3 bases, there was a span of 26 bases. This CDR3 contains 18 residues. Per germline, CDR1 SGHRS and CDR2 YFSETQ. The CDR3 DNA reads TGCGCCAGCCAAAGAGGACTCCAACAAGATTTAGGCAAAAACATTCAGTACTTC. Translated, it gives CASQRGLQQDLGKNIQYF.

This chain connects TRBV2 to TRBJ1-4, with D perhaps TRBD1 (5 bases). Germline CDR1 SNHLY, CDR2 FYNNEI. The V end lost 6 bases, the J end lost 12 bases, and 20 bases lay between the germline ends. The CDR3 sequence is 14 residues long. DNA of the CDR3: TGTGCCAGCAGCCCCGGGACGGCGGGGATGGAACTGTTTTTT. It yields the protein CASSPGTAGMELFF.